Below, one T cell receptor beta chain is given with its context. The sample originates from a study of blood T cell repertoires in COVID-19. Per the germline V gene, CDR1 is MNHNS and CDR2 is SASEGT. V gave up 4 bases and J gave up 1 base; unmatched junction bases: 0. The CDR3 contains 16 residues. Clones were read by immunoSEQ multiplex PCR, and TCRdb kept only the in-frame ones, dropping some. The sample yields 200,000 to 250,000 clones, approximately 84% seen once. The sample was peripheral blood. The TCR originated in a man between 50 and 59 years old who had recovered from COVID-19. The chain joins TRBV6-1 to TRBJ2-1; 14 bases match TRBD2. The chain's CDR3 is CASSGLAGGSYNEQFF. DNA for the CDR3: TGTGCCAGCAGTGGACTAGCGGGAGGGTCCTACAATGAGCAGTTCTTC.